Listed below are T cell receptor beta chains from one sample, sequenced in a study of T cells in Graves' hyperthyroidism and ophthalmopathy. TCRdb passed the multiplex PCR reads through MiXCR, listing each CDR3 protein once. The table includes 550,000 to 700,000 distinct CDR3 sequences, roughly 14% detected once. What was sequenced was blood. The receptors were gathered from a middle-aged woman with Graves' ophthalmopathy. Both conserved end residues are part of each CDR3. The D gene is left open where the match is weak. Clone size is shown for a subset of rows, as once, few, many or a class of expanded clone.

CDR3 protein: CASSLPTGNTEAFF
CDR3 DNA: TGTGCCAGCAGCCTCCCGACAGGGAACACTGAAGCTTTCTTT
V gene: TRBV7-9
clone size: many
J gene: TRBJ1-1
D gene: .

CDR3 protein: CASSLRQMLLYGYTF
CDR3 DNA: TGTGCCAGCAGTTTAAGACAGATGCTTCTCTATGGCTACACCTTC
V gene: TRBV28
clone size: many
J gene: TRBJ1-2
D gene: .

CDR3 protein: CAWSALSGANVLTF
CDR3 DNA: TGTGCCTGGAGTGCACTCTCTGGGGCCAACGTCCTGACTTTC
V gene: TRBV30
clone size: few
J gene: TRBJ2-6
D gene: .

CDR3 protein: CASSLSGRGGNQPQHF
CDR3 DNA: TGTGCCAGCAGTTTATCGGGGAGAGGCGGCAATCAGCCCCAGCATTTT
V gene: TRBV12-3/TRBV12-4
clone size: many
J gene: TRBJ1-5
D gene: .

CDR3 protein: CASSEGQGKEYEQYF
CDR3 DNA: TGTGCCAGCAGTGAAGGACAGGGGAAGGAGTACGAGCAGTACTTC
V gene: TRBV12-3/TRBV12-4
clone size: many
J gene: TRBJ2-7
D gene: TRBD1

CDR3 protein: CASSLGKISPQYF
CDR3 DNA: TGTGCCAGCAGTTTGGGGAAAATATCTCCCCAGTACTTC
V gene: TRBV12-3/TRBV12-4
clone size: many
J gene: TRBJ2-5
D gene: .

CDR3 protein: CASTFQRELFF
CDR3 DNA: TGTGCCAGCACTTTTCAAAGGGAGCTGTTTTTT
V gene: TRBV6-2/TRBV6-3
clone size: few
J gene: TRBJ2-2
D gene: .

CDR3 protein: CASSIPGRVAGELFF
CDR3 DNA: TGTGCCAGTAGTATCCCCGGGAGGGTGGCCGGGGAGCTGTTTTTT
V gene: TRBV19
clone size: .
J gene: TRBJ2-2
D gene: TRBD2

CDR3 protein: CSVESYRTGGLPEAFF
CDR3 DNA: TGCAGCGTTGAAAGTTATAGGACAGGGGGACTCCCTGAAGCTTTCTTT
V gene: TRBV29-1
clone size: many
J gene: TRBJ1-1
D gene: TRBD1

CDR3 protein: CASSYSSGAGNEQYF
CDR3 DNA: TGTGCCAGCAGTTACTCTAGCGGTGCTGGAAACGAGCAGTACTTC
V gene: TRBV6-5
clone size: many
J gene: TRBJ2-7
D gene: .

CDR3 protein: CASSDSENTGELFF
CDR3 DNA: TGTGCCAGCAGTGATAGCGAGAACACCGGGGAGCTGTTTTTT
V gene: TRBV27
clone size: many
J gene: TRBJ2-2
D gene: .

CDR3 protein: CATSDRTDNYGYTF
CDR3 DNA: TGTGCCACCAGTGACCGGACCGATAACTATGGCTACACCTTC
V gene: TRBV24-1
clone size: many
J gene: TRBJ1-2
D gene: .

CDR3 protein: CASSSSGLQETQYF
CDR3 DNA: TGTGCCAGCAGTTCCTCGGGACTGCAAGAGACCCAGTACTTC
V gene: TRBV28
clone size: many
J gene: TRBJ2-5
D gene: .

CDR3 protein: CASSYSGTSGSVEQYF
CDR3 DNA: TGTGCCAGCAGTTACTCCGGGACTAGCGGGAGTGTCGAGCAGTACTTC
V gene: TRBV6-5
clone size: many
J gene: TRBJ2-7
D gene: TRBD2

CDR3 protein: CATVQGGQETQYF
CDR3 DNA: TGTGCCACCGTACAGGGAGGCCAGGAGACCCAGTACTTC
V gene: TRBV2
clone size: many
J gene: TRBJ2-5
D gene: .

CDR3 protein: CASSLVASGQTYEQYF
CDR3 DNA: TGTGCCAGCAGCTTAGTGGCGAGCGGGCAAACCTACGAGCAGTACTTC
V gene: TRBV11-2
clone size: many
J gene: TRBJ2-7
D gene: .

CDR3 protein: CSASGLAGRGVTQYF
CDR3 DNA: TGCAGTGCTAGCGGACTAGCGGGACGAGGAGTGACCCAGTACTTC
V gene: TRBV20-1
clone size: many
J gene: TRBJ2-5
D gene: TRBD2

CDR3 protein: CASSYVGRGAYEQYF
CDR3 DNA: TGTGCCAGCAGTTATGTGGGACGTGGCGCCTACGAGCAGTACTTC
V gene: TRBV27
clone size: many
J gene: TRBJ2-7
D gene: .

CDR3 protein: CSARPPYQETQYF
CDR3 DNA: TGCAGTGCTAGACCCCCGTACCAAGAGACCCAGTACTTC
V gene: TRBV20-1
clone size: many
J gene: TRBJ2-5
D gene: .

CDR3 protein: CTSSPRTDSYEQYF
CDR3 DNA: TGTACCAGCAGCCCTCGGACTGACTCCTACGAGCAGTACTTC
V gene: TRBV7-6
clone size: .
J gene: TRBJ2-7
D gene: .

CDR3 protein: CASSWDSGELFF
CDR3 DNA: TGCGCCAGCAGCTGGGATTCCGGGGAGCTGTTTTTT
V gene: TRBV5-1
clone size: many
J gene: TRBJ2-2
D gene: .

CDR3 protein: CSVSLLAGAGETQYF
CDR3 DNA: TGCAGCGTTTCACTACTAGCGGGAGCAGGAGAGACCCAGTACTTC
V gene: TRBV29-1
clone size: many
J gene: TRBJ2-5
D gene: TRBD2

CDR3 protein: CSARRDNTEAFF
CDR3 DNA: TGCAGTGCTAGGCGTGACAACACTGAAGCTTTCTTT
V gene: TRBV20-1
clone size: many
J gene: TRBJ1-1
D gene: .

CDR3 protein: CASRSGSISGANVLTF
CDR3 DNA: TGTGCCAGCCGAAGCGGGTCCATCTCTGGGGCCAACGTCCTGACTTTC
V gene: TRBV6-1
clone size: many
J gene: TRBJ2-6
D gene: .

CDR3 protein: CASSLEVGTGGQYF
CDR3 DNA: TGTGCCAGCAGTTTGGAGGTCGGAACCGGCGGGCAGTACTTC
V gene: TRBV12-3/TRBV12-4
clone size: many
J gene: TRBJ2-7
D gene: .

CDR3 protein: CSALREGHLNEQYF
CDR3 DNA: TGCAGTGCTTTACGGGAGGGCCACCTAAACGAGCAGTACTTC
V gene: TRBV20-1
clone size: .
J gene: TRBJ2-7
D gene: TRBD2

CDR3 protein: CASSLEWSGTMGNTIYF
CDR3 DNA: TGTGCCAGCAGCTTAGAGTGGTCAGGGACTATGGGAAACACCATATATTTT
V gene: TRBV11-2
clone size: many
J gene: TRBJ1-3
D gene: .

CDR3 protein: CASSQSPTSGLQETQYF
CDR3 DNA: TGCGCCAGCAGCCAGTCCCCCACTAGCGGGCTCCAAGAGACCCAGTACTTC
V gene: TRBV4-1
clone size: many
J gene: TRBJ2-5
D gene: TRBD2

CDR3 protein: CAWIIPGGQPQHF
CDR3 DNA: TGTGCCTGGATAATACCGGGAGGACAGCCCCAGCATTTT
V gene: TRBV30
clone size: .
J gene: TRBJ1-5
D gene: .

CDR3 protein: CASSYSTRLRGTGTDTQYF
CDR3 DNA: TGTGCCAGCAGTTACTCGACCAGGTTAAGAGGGACCGGCACAGATACGCAGTATTTT
V gene: TRBV6-2/TRBV6-3
clone size: few
J gene: TRBJ2-3
D gene: .

CDR3 protein: CASSMALSNQPQHF
CDR3 DNA: TGTGCCAGTAGTATGGCCCTTAGCAATCAGCCCCAGCATTTT
V gene: TRBV19
clone size: many
J gene: TRBJ1-5
D gene: .

CDR3 protein: CASTRTLDTGELFF
CDR3 DNA: TGTGCCAGCACCCGGACATTGGATACCGGGGAGCTGTTTTTT
V gene: TRBV2
clone size: many
J gene: TRBJ2-2
D gene: .

CDR3 protein: CASKAGQGNTEAFF
CDR3 DNA: TGTGCCAGCAAGGCGGGACAGGGGAACACTGAAGCTTTCTTT
V gene: TRBV7-3
clone size: many
J gene: TRBJ1-1
D gene: TRBD1

CDR3 protein: CASRGRRAYEQYF
CDR3 DNA: TGTGCCAGCAGGGGAAGGAGGGCCTACGAGCAGTACTTC
V gene: TRBV27
clone size: .
J gene: TRBJ2-7
D gene: .

CDR3 protein: CASRPSGTLTGELFF
CDR3 DNA: TGCGCCAGCAGACCTAGCGGGACTTTAACCGGGGAGCTGTTTTTT
V gene: TRBV5-1
clone size: few
J gene: TRBJ2-2
D gene: TRBD2

CDR3 protein: CASSEEASEFYEQYF
CDR3 DNA: TGTGCCAGCAGCGAGGAGGCTAGCGAGTTCTACGAGCAGTACTTC
V gene: TRBV7-2
clone size: many
J gene: TRBJ2-7
D gene: .

CDR3 protein: CAWSQGNSYEQYF
CDR3 DNA: TGTGCCTGGAGTCAGGGGAACTCCTACGAGCAGTACTTC
V gene: TRBV30
clone size: .
J gene: TRBJ2-7
D gene: .

CDR3 protein: CASLPRGGLYGYTF
CDR3 DNA: TGTGCCAGTCTCCCCCGCGGGGGGCTCTATGGCTACACCTTC
V gene: TRBV27
clone size: .
J gene: TRBJ1-2
D gene: .

CDR3 protein: CASSLGAGGYEQFF
CDR3 DNA: TGTGCCAGCAGCTTAGGAGCGGGAGGGTACGAGCAGTTCTTC
V gene: TRBV7-9
clone size: many
J gene: TRBJ2-1
D gene: TRBD2

CDR3 protein: CSARGYSGGETQYF
CDR3 DNA: TGCAGTGCTAGAGGATACTCTGGGGGGGAGACCCAGTACTTC
V gene: TRBV20-1
clone size: many
J gene: TRBJ2-5
D gene: .

CDR3 protein: CSGRDGPNGPQHF
CDR3 DNA: TGCAGCGGGCGGGACGGGCCGAATGGGCCCCAGCATTTT
V gene: TRBV29-1
clone size: few
J gene: TRBJ1-5
D gene: .

CDR3 protein: CASSLYRGFNSYEQYF
CDR3 DNA: TGTGCCAGCAGTTTATACAGGGGGTTCAACTCCTACGAGCAGTACTTC
V gene: TRBV28
clone size: many
J gene: TRBJ2-7
D gene: TRBD1

CDR3 protein: CASSETAIRNSGANVLTF
CDR3 DNA: TGTGCCAGCAGTGAAACAGCGATACGGAACTCTGGGGCCAACGTCCTGACTTTC
V gene: TRBV28
clone size: many
J gene: TRBJ2-6
D gene: .